This is a list of T cell receptor beta chains from one sample in a study of T-cell memory formation after mild COVID-19. Each CDR3 protein is one row after TCRdb ran MiXCR on the 5' RACE reads. The sample lists about 600,000 distinct CDR3 sequences, less than 25% occurring once. The sequencing input was PBMCs or a T cell subset sorted from them (not recorded which). These receptor sequences come from an adult woman who had mild COVID-19 (a few samples of this study predate the infection). Cell type and time point are not known. Both conserved end residues are part of each CDR3. The order of the fields is V gene, J gene, CDR3 protein.

TRBV24-1	TRBJ1-5	CATSAVETNQPQHF
TRBV9	TRBJ1-3	CASSVGVSLSGNTIYF
TRBV5-5	TRBJ2-7	CASRARVDEQYF
TRBV27	TRBJ2-3	CASNLRLQSTDTQYF
TRBV5-6	TRBJ2-5	CASGVNGETQYF
TRBV21-1	TRBJ2-1	CASTTLSGGRIIVHNEQFF
TRBV5-1	TRBJ1-4	CASSTGQEATNEKLFF
TRBV5-6	TRBJ2-7	CASSLGQAEYF
TRBV3-1	TRBJ2-2	CASSQGRITGELFF
TRBV7-2	TRBJ2-2	CASISRLADLANTGELFF
TRBV7-6	TRBJ1-5	CASSLGTDWQPQHF
TRBV6-6	TRBJ1-2	CASSGPDRGLGGYTF
TRBV12-3/TRBV12-4	TRBJ1-6	CASSLLMESPLHF
TRBV7-9	TRBJ2-7	CASSSPGQSYEQYF
TRBV5-1	TRBJ2-5	CASSFRMLAGGPGQTQYF
TRBV5-1	TRBJ2-1	CASSLFDPTSTEQFF
TRBV30	TRBJ2-5	CAWKIAGGGTQYF
TRBV20-1	TRBJ1-1	CSASRSRNTEAFF
TRBV5-1	TRBJ1-2	CASSFSRTDSPNYGYTF
TRBV9	TRBJ2-7	CASSARRAASSYEQYF
TRBV6-5	TRBJ1-3	CASSYSRQSGGNTIYF
TRBV11-2	TRBJ1-1	CASSLAPGSTEAFF
TRBV10-3	TRBJ1-1	CAISESPGGSEAFF
TRBV4-1	TRBJ1-1	CASSQEWAVGAGTEAFF
TRBV12-3/TRBV12-4	TRBJ2-7	CASSLNGGSRYEQYF
TRBV19	TRBJ1-1	CASSMKGVNTEAFF
TRBV11-2	TRBJ1-1	CASSFLDILRSTEAFF
TRBV7-2	TRBJ1-5	CASNHGGNRREPQHF
TRBV6-2/TRBV6-3	TRBJ2-7	CASSSKIRDSLTYEQYF
TRBV7-2	TRBJ2-5	CAISQGEGGETQYF
TRBV7-9	TRBJ2-1	CASRGTVFGNEQFF
TRBV5-1	TRBJ2-2	CASSSPTNTGELFF
TRBV7-2	TRBJ1-2	CASSIGGPNYGYTF
TRBV7-9	TRBJ2-3	CASSLWRILAESTDTQYF
TRBV15	TRBJ2-2	CATSPFLGGAPNTGELFF
TRBV12-3/TRBV12-4	TRBJ1-1	CASSLEGLRDTEAFF
TRBV20-1	TRBJ2-3	CSAPVGGRGPTDTQYF
TRBV5-1	TRBJ2-3	CASSLGQPSGDTQYF
TRBV20-1	TRBJ2-3	CSARDPQHTDTQYF
TRBV12-3/TRBV12-4	TRBJ2-3	CASSLLGLARDTQYF
TRBV6-6	TRBJ1-1	CASSYGQGRTEAFF
TRBV21-1	TRBJ1-1	CASSNRGGGPEAFF
TRBV5-4	TRBJ2-1	CASSLAYARGVPELFF
TRBV7-8	TRBJ1-4	CASSTRQGAVEKLFF
TRBV2	TRBJ1-5	CASRTNGRNQPQHF
TRBV7-9	TRBJ2-1	CASSLLSTGAYEQFF
TRBV7-9	TRBJ2-1	CASSRTGAGNEQFF
TRBV20-1	TRBJ1-1	CSAPCFDTMNTEAFF
TRBV24-1	TRBJ2-5	CATSDLAGAGETQYF